This is a list of T cell receptor beta chains from one sample in a study of blood T cell repertoires in COVID-19. Using immunoSEQ multiplex PCR, the repertoire was profiled, and TCRdb retains in-frame clones only, with some absent. The sample contains about 190,000 clones, around nine tenths of which appear only once. Sequenced sample: peripheral blood. These receptors came from a woman between 40 and 55 years old who had recovered from COVID-19. Each CDR3 is given with its conserved first and last residue. D genes are given only for firm matches. Some rows mark clone size as missing; the rest say once, few, many or name a class of expanded clone.

j_call: TRBJ2-1
v_call: TRBV29-1
clone_size: few
d_call: .
cdr3_nt: TGCAGCGTGGAGGACAGAGCCTACAATGAGCAGTTCTTC
cdr3_aa: CSVEDRAYNEQFF

j_call: TRBJ2-3
v_call: TRBV30
clone_size: .
d_call: .
cdr3_nt: TGTGCCTGGGCGACTAGGACCCCCCCAGATACGCAGTATTTT
cdr3_aa: CAWATRTPPDTQYF

j_call: TRBJ1-4
v_call: TRBV27
clone_size: once
d_call: .
cdr3_nt: TGTGCCAGCAGTTTTGGGGGGGAAAAACTGTTTTTT
cdr3_aa: CASSFGGEKLFF

j_call: TRBJ2-7
v_call: TRBV6-8
clone_size: .
d_call: .
cdr3_nt: TGTGCCAGCAGTGGACAAGAGGGGGACTACGAGCAGTACTTC
cdr3_aa: CASSGQEGDYEQYF

j_call: TRBJ2-3
v_call: TRBV24-1
clone_size: once
d_call: TRBD2
cdr3_nt: TGTGCCACCAGTGATCGACTAGCGGGAGCGACAGATACGCAGTATTTT
cdr3_aa: CATSDRLAGATDTQYF

j_call: TRBJ2-5
v_call: TRBV15
clone_size: .
d_call: TRBD2
cdr3_nt: TGTGCCACCGGACCGACTAGCGGGTTGGGGGAGACCCAGTACTTC
cdr3_aa: CATGPTSGLGETQYF

j_call: TRBJ2-3
v_call: TRBV11-2
clone_size: once
d_call: TRBD2
cdr3_nt: TGTGCCAGCAGCTTAGCTTTAGCGGGAGGGGGCACAGATACGCAGTATTTT
cdr3_aa: CASSLALAGGGTDTQYF

j_call: TRBJ1-1
v_call: TRBV5-1
clone_size: .
d_call: .
cdr3_nt: TGCGCCAGCAGCTTGGGGGTTACCGACTACACTGAAGCTTTCTTT
cdr3_aa: CASSLGVTDYTEAFF

j_call: TRBJ1-1
v_call: TRBV6-5
clone_size: .
d_call: .
cdr3_nt: TGTGCCAGCGACCCTGGACAGCACCACACTGAAGCTTTCTTT
cdr3_aa: CASDPGQHHTEAFF

j_call: TRBJ2-5
v_call: TRBV3-1/TRBV3-2
clone_size: .
d_call: TRBD2
cdr3_nt: TGTGCCAGCAGGGGACTACCCCAAGAGACCCAGTACTTC
cdr3_aa: CASRGLPQETQYF

j_call: TRBJ2-3
v_call: TRBV5-1
clone_size: .
d_call: TRBD1
cdr3_nt: TGCGCCAGCAGCTCGGGACAGGGAGGCACAGATACGCAGTATTTT
cdr3_aa: CASSSGQGGTDTQYF

j_call: TRBJ2-7
v_call: TRBV7-9
clone_size: .
d_call: .
cdr3_nt: TGTGCCAGCAGCTTAATAAACGAGCAGTACTTC
cdr3_aa: CASSLINEQYF

j_call: TRBJ2-5
v_call: TRBV5-1
clone_size: .
d_call: TRBD1
cdr3_nt: TGCGCCAGCAGCCCCGGGACAGGGATACAAGAGACCCAGTACTTC
cdr3_aa: CASSPGTGIQETQYF

j_call: TRBJ1-6
v_call: TRBV30
clone_size: .
d_call: .
cdr3_nt: TGTGCCTGGAGCGGGGACTATAATTCACCCCTCCACTTT
cdr3_aa: CAWSGDYNSPLHF

j_call: TRBJ1-2
v_call: TRBV27
clone_size: .
d_call: .
cdr3_nt: TGTGCCAGCCGAGGCAGGGCTGAAAGCTTCTATGGCTACACCTTC
cdr3_aa: CASRGRAESFYGYTF

j_call: TRBJ1-4
v_call: TRBV7-2
clone_size: .
d_call: TRBD1
cdr3_nt: TGTGCCAGCAGCCTCGGGACAGGGGCCGAAAAACTGTTTTTT
cdr3_aa: CASSLGTGAEKLFF

j_call: TRBJ2-7
v_call: TRBV5-8
clone_size: .
d_call: .
cdr3_nt: TGTGCCAGCAGCTTCGGCGGGTTTTTGGGCGAGCAGTACTTC
cdr3_aa: CASSFGGFLGEQYF

j_call: TRBJ2-7
v_call: TRBV19
clone_size: .
d_call: .
cdr3_nt: TGTGCCAGTAGTATACTGTCGGGTCAGAACTACGAGCAGTACTTC
cdr3_aa: CASSILSGQNYEQYF

j_call: TRBJ1-2
v_call: TRBV24-1
clone_size: .
d_call: .
cdr3_nt: TGTGCCACCAGTGGAGGGTCACAAGGTTCTTTTGGCTACACCTTC
cdr3_aa: CATSGGSQGSFGYTF

j_call: TRBJ2-1
v_call: TRBV19
clone_size: .
d_call: TRBD2
cdr3_nt: TGTGCCAGTAGTGAAGATCTAGCGGGAGCGTACAATGAGCAGTTCTTC
cdr3_aa: CASSEDLAGAYNEQFF

j_call: TRBJ2-7
v_call: TRBV25-1
clone_size: .
d_call: TRBD2
cdr3_nt: TGTGCCAGCAGTGGGCCGGGACTAGGCTACGAGCAGTACTTC
cdr3_aa: CASSGPGLGYEQYF

j_call: TRBJ1-2
v_call: TRBV25-1
clone_size: .
d_call: TRBD1
cdr3_nt: TGTGCCAGCAGTGCTTTCAATACAGGGGGAGGCTACACCTTC
cdr3_aa: CASSAFNTGGGYTF

j_call: TRBJ1-5
v_call: TRBV7-9
clone_size: .
d_call: .
cdr3_nt: TGTGCCAGCAGCTTAGCGCGGGGTGGCGTAAGTCAGCCCCAGCATTTT
cdr3_aa: CASSLARGGVSQPQHF

j_call: TRBJ1-2
v_call: TRBV28
clone_size: .
d_call: TRBD1
cdr3_nt: TGTGCCAGCAGTTGGGGCCGCAGTGCAGGGGGGGGCTACACCTTC
cdr3_aa: CASSWGRSAGGGYTF